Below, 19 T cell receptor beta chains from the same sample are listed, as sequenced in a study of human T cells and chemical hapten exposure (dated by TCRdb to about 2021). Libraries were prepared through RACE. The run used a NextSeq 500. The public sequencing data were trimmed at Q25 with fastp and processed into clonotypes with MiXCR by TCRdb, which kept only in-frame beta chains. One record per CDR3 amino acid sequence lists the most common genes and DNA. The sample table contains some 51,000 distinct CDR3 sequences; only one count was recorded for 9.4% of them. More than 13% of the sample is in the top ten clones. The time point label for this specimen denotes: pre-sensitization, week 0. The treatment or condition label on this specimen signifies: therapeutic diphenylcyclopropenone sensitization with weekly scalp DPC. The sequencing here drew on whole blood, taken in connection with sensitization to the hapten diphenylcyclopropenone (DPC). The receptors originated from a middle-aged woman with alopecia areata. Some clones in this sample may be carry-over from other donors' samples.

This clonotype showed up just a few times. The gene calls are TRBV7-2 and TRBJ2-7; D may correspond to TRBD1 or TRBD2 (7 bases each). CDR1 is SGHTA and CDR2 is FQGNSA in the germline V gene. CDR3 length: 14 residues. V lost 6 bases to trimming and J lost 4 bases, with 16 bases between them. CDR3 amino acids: CASSRTGAGYEQYF. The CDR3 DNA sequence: TGTGCCAGCAGTCGGACAGGAGCGGGGTACGAGCAGTACTTC.

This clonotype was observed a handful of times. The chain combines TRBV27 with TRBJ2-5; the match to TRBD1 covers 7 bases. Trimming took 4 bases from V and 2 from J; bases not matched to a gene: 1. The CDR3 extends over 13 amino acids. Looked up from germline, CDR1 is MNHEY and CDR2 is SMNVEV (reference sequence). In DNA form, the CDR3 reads TGTGCCAGCAGTTACAGGGGTCAAGAGACCCAGTACTTC. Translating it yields CASSYRGQETQYF.

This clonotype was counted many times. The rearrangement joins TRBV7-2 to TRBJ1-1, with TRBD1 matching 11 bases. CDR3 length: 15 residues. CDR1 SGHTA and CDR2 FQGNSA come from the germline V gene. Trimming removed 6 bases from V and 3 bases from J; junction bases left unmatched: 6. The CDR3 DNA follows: TGTGCCAGCAGTCCCTGGACAGGGGGCCACACTGAAGCTTTCTTT. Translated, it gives CASSPWTGGHTEAFF.

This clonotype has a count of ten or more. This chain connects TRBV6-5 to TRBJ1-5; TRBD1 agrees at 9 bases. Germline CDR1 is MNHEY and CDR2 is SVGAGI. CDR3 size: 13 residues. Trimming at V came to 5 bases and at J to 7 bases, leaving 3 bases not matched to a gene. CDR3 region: CASSVDRGQPQHF. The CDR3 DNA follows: TGTGCCAGCAGTGTAGACAGGGGGCAGCCCCAGCATTTT.

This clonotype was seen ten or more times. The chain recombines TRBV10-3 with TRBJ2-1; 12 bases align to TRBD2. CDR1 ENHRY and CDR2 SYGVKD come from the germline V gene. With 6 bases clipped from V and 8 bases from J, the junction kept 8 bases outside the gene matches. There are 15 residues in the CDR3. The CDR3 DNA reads TGTGCCATCAGGACTAGCGGGGGAGAAGGGGATGAGCAGTTCTTC. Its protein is CAIRTSGGEGDEQFF.

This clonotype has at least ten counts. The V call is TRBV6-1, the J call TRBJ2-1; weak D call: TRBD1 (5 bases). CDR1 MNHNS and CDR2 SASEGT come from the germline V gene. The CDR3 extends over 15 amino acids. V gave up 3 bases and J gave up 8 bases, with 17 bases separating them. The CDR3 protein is CASSDWNLLGDEQFF. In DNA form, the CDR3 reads TGTGCCAGCAGTGACTGGAATCTCCTAGGGGATGAGCAGTTCTTC.

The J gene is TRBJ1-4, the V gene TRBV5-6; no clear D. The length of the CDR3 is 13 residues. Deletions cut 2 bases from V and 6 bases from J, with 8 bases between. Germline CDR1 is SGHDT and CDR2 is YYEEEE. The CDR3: CASSFRADEKLFF. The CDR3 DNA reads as TGTGCCAGCAGCTTTCGGGCAGATGAAAAACTGTTTTTT.

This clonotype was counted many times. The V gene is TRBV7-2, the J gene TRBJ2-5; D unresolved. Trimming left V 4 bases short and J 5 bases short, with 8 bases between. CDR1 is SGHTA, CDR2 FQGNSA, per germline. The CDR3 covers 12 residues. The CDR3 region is CASSSSVETQYF. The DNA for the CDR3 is TGTGCCAGCAGCTCCAGCGTGGAGACCCAGTACTTC. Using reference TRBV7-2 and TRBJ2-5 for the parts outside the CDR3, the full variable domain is GAGVSQSPSNKVTEKGKDVELRCDPISGHTALYWYRQSLGQGLEFLIYFQGNSAPDKSGLPSDRFSAERTGGSVSTLTIQRTQQEDSAVYLCASSSSVETQYFGPGTRLLVL.

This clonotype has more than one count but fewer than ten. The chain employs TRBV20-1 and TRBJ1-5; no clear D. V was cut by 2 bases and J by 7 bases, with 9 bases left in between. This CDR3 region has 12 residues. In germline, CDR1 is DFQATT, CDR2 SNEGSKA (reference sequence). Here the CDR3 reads CSARRRGQPQHF. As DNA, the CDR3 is TGCAGTGCTAGAAGACGCGGGCAGCCCCAGCATTTT.

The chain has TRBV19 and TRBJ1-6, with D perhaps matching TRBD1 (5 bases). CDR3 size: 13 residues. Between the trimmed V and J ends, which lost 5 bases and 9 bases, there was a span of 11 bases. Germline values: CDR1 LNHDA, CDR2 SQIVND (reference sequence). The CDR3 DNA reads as TGTGCCAGTAGTCGCGGCAGGGTTTCACCCCTCCACTTT. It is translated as CASSRGRVSPLHF.

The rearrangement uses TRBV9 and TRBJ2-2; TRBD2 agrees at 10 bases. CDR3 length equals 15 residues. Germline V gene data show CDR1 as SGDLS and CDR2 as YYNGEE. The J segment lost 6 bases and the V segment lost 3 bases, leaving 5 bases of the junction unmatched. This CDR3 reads CASSGPGLASGELFF. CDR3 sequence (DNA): TGTGCCAGCAGCGGACCGGGACTAGCGTCCGGGGAGCTGTTTTTT.

The CDR3 loop is CASSPSKGGYTF. The CDR3 DNA sequence: TGTGCCAGCAGTCCATCCAAGGGAGGCTACACCTTC. This chain joins TRBV12-3 or TRBV12-4 and TRBJ1-2, with unresolved D. Trimming removed 5 bases from V and 8 bases from J, with 12 bases in between. The CDR3 extends over 12 amino acids.

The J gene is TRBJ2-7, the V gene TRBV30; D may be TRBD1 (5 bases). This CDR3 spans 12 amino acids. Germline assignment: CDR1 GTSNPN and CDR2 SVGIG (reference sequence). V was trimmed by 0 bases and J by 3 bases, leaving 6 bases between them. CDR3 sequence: CAWSVGDYEQYF. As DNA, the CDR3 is TGTGCCTGGAGTGTAGGGGACTACGAGCAGTACTTC.

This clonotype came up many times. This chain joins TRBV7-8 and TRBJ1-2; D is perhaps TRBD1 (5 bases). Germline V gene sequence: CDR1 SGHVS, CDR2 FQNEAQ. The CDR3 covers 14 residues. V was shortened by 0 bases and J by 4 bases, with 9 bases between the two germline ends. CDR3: CASSLAQTAYGYTF. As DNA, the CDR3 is TGTGCCAGCAGCTTAGCGCAGACAGCCTATGGCTACACCTTC.

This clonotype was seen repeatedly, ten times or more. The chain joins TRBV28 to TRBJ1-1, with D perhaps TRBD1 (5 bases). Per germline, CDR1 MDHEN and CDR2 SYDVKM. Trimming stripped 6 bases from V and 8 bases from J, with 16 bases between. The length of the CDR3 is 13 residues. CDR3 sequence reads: CASRIQGVGEAFF. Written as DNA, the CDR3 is TGTGCCAGCAGGATTCAGGGAGTGGGAGAAGCTTTCTTT.

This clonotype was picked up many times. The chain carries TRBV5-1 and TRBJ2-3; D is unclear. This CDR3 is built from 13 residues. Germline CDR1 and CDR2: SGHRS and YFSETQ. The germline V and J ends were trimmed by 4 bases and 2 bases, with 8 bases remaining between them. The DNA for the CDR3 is TGCGCCAGCAGCCGGACCCACACAGATACGCAGTATTTT. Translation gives CASSRTHTDTQYF.

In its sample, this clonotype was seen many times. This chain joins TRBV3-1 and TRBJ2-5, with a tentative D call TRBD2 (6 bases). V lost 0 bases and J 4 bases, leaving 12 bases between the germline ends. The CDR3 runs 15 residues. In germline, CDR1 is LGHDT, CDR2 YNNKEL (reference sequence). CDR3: CASSQDSHSGETQYF. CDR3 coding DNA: TGTGCCAGCAGCCAAGATTCCCATAGCGGAGAGACCCAGTACTTC.

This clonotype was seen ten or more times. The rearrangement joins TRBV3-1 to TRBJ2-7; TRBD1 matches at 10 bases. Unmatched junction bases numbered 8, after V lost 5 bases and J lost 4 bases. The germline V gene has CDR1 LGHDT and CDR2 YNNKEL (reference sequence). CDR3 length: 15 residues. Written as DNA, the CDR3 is TGTGCCAGCAGCTTCAGAGGACAGGGGGGATACGAGCAGTACTTC. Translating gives CASSFRGQGGYEQYF.

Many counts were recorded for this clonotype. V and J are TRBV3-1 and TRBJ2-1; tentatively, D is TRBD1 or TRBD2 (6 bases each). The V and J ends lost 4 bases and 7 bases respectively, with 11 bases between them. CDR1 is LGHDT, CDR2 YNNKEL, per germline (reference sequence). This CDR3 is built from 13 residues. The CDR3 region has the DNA TGTGCCAGCAGCCCAGGAGGGGGTAATGAGCAGTTCTTC. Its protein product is CASSPGGGNEQFF.